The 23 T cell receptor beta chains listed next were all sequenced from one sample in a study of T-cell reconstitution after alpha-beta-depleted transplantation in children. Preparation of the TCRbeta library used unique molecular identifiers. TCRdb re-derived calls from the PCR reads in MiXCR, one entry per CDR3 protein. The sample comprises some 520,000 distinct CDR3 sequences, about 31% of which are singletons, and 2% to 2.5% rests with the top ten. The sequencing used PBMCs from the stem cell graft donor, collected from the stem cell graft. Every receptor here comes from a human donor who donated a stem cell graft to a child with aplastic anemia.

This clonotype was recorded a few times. The chain's CDR3 is CASSLARSSYNEQFF. The CDR3 DNA sequence: TGTGCCAGCAGTTTGGCTAGGAGCTCCTACAATGAGCAGTTCTTC. The J gene is TRBJ2-1, the V gene TRBV12-3 or TRBV12-4; D remains unclear. Trimming stripped 3 bases from V and 0 bases from J, with 9 bases between. This CDR3 is built from 15 residues.

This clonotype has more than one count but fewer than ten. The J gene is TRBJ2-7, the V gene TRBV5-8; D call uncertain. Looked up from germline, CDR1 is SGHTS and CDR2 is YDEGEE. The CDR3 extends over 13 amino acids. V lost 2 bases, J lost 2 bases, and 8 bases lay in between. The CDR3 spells CASSFGMAYEQYV. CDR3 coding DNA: TGTGCCAGCAGCTTTGGGATGGCCTACGAGCAGTACGTC.

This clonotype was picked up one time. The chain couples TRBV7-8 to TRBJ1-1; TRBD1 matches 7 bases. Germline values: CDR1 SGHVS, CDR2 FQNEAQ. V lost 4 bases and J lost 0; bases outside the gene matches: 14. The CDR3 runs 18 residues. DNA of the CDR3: TGTGCCAGCAGCTCGGGAACAGGGGCGACAACACTGAACACTGAAGCTTTCTTT. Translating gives CASSSGTGATTLNTEAFF.

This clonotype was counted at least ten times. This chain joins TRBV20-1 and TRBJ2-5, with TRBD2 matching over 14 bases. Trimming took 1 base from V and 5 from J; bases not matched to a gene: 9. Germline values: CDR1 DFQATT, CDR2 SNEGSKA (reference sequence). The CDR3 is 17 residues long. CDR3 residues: CSARGGTSGSFSETQYF. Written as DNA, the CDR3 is TGCAGTGCTAGAGGCGGGACTAGCGGGAGTTTCTCTGAGACCCAGTACTTC.

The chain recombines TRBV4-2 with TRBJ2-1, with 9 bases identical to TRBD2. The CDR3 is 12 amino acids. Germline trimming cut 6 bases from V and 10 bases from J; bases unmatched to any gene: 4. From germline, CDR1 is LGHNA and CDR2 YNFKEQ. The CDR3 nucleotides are TGTGCCAGCAGTCCTAGCGGGGACGAGCAGTTCTTC. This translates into CASSPSGDEQFF.

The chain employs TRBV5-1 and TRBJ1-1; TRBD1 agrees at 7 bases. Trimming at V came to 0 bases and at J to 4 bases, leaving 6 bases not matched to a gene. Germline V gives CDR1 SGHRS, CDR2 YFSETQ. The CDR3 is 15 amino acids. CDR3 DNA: TGCGCCAGCAGCTTGGGAGTGGACAGGATCACTGAAGCTTTCTTT. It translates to CASSLGVDRITEAFF.

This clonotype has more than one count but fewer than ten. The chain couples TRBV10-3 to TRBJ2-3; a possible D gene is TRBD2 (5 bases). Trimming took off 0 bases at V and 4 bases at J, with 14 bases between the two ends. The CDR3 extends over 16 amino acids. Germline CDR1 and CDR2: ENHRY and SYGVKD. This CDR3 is CAISESELVLPDTQYF. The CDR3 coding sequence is TGTGCCATCAGTGAGTCGGAACTAGTCTTGCCAGATACGCAGTATTTT.

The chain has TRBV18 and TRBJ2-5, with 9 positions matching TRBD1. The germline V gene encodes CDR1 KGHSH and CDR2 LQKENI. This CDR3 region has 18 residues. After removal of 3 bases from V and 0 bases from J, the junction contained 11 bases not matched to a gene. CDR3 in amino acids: CASSPRNPGQGNQETQYF. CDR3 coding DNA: TGTGCCAGCTCACCCCGTAATCCGGGACAGGGAAACCAAGAGACCCAGTACTTC.

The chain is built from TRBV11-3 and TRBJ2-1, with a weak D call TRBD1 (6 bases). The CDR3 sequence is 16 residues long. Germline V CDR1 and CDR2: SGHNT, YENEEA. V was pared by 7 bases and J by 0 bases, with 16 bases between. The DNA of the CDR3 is TGTGCCAGCACCCTGCACCCGGACAGCTCCTACAATGAGCAGTTCTTC. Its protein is CASTLHPDSSYNEQFF. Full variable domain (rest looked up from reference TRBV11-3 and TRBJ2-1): EAGVVQSPRYKIIEKKQPVAFWCNPISGHNTLYWYLQNLGQGPELLIRYENEEAVDDSQLPKDRFSAERLKGVDSTLKIQPAELGDSAVYLCASTLHPDSSYNEQFFGPGTRLTVL.

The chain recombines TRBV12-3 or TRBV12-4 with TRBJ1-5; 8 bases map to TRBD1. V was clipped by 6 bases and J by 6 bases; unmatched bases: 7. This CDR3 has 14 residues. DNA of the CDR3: TGTGCCAGCAGGCCACAGGGGGGAGGTCAGCCCCAGCATTTT. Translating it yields CASRPQGGGQPQHF.

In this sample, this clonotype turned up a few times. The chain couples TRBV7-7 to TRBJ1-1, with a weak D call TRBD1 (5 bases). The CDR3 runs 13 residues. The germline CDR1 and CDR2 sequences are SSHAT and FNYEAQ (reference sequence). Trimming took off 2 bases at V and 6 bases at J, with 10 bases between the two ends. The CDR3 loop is CASSLSETAEAFF. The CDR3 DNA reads TGTGCCAGCAGCTTATCAGAGACAGCTGAAGCTTTCTTT. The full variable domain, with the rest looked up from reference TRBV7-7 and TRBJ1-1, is GAGVSQSPRYKVTKRGQDVTLRCDPISSHATLYWYQQALGQGPEFLTYFNYEAQPDKSGLPSDRFSAERPEGSISTLTIQRTEQRDSAMYRCASSLSETAEAFFGQGTRLTVV.

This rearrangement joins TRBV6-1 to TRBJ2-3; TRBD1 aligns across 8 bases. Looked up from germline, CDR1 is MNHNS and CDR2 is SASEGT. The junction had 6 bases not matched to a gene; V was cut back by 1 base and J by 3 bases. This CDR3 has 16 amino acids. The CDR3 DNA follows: TGTGCCAGCAGTGAAGTGGCAGGGGGCTGGACAGATACGCAGTATTTT. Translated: CASSEVAGGWTDTQYF.

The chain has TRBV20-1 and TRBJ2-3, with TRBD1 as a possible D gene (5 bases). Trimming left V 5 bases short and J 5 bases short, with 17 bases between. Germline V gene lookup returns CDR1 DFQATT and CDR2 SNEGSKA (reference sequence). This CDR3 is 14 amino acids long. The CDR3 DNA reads TGCAGTGCTCGGACCGTGGGGCTGGAAGATACGCAGTATTTT. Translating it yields CSARTVGLEDTQYF.

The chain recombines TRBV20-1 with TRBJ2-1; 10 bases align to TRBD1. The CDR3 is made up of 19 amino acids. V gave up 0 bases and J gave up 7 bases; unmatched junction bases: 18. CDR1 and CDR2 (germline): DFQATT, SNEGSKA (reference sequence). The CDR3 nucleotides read TGCAGTGCTAGAGATTGGAGACAGGGGGCGTACTCGGGTCGGAATGAGCAGTTCTTC. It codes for CSARDWRQGAYSGRNEQFF.

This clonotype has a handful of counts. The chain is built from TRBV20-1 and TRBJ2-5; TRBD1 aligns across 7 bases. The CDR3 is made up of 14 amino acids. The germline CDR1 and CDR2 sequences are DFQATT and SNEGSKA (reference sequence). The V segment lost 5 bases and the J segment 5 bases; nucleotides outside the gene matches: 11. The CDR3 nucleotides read TGCAGTGCTGCGCCGAAAGGGGGCGCTGAGACCCAGTACTTC. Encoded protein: CSAAPKGGAETQYF.

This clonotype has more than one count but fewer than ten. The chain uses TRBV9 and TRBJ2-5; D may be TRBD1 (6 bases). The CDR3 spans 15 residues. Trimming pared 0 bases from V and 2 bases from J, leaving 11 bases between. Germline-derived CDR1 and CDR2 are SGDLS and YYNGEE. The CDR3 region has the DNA TGTGCCAGCAGCGTAGATCAGAGGGGGCAAGAGACCCAGTACTTC. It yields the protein CASSVDQRGQETQYF.

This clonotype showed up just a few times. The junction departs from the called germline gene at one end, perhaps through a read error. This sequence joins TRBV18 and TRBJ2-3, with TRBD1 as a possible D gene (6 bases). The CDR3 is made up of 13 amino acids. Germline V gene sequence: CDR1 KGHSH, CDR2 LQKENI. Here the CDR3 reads CASSPDRTTATFF. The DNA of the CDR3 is TGTGCCAGCTCCCCAGACAGGACCACTGCGACCTTTTTT.

The CDR3 bases are TGCGCCAGCAGCTCTGGACGGATCGCAACTAATGAAAAACTGTTTTTT. Translated, it gives CASSSGRIATNEKLFF. The V gene is TRBV5-1, the J gene TRBJ1-4; D not certain. V was trimmed by 3 bases and J by 0 bases, leaving 12 bases between them. CDR1 and CDR2 (germline): SGHRS, YFSETQ. CDR3 length: 16 residues.

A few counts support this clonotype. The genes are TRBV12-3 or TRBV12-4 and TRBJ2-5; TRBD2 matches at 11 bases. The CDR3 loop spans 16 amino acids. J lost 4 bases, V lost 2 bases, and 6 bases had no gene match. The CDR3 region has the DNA TGTGCCAGCAGTTTATTACTAGCGGGAGTACGAGAGACCCAGTACTTC. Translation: CASSLLLAGVRETQYF.

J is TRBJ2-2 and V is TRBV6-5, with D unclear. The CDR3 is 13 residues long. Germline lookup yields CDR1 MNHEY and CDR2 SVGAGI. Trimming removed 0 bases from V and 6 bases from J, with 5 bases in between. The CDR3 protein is CASSYSIPGELFF. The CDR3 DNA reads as TGTGCCAGCAGTTACTCGATCCCCGGGGAGCTGTTTTTT.

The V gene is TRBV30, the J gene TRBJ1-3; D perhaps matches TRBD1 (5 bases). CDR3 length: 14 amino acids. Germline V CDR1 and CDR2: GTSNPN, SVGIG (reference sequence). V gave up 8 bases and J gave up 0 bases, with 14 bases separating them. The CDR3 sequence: CAGGTQSSGNTIYF. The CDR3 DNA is TGTGCCGGGGGGACCCAATCCTCTGGAAACACCATATATTTT.

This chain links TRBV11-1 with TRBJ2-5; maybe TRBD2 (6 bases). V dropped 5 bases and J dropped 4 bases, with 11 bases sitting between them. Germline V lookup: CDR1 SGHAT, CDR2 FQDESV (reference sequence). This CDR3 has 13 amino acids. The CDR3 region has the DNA TGTGCCAGCAGCCCGGGAGCCGTAGAGACCCAGTACTTC. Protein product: CASSPGAVETQYF.

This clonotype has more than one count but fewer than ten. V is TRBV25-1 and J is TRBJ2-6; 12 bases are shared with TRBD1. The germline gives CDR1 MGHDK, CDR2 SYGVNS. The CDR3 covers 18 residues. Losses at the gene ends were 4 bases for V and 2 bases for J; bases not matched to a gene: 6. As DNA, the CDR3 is TGTGCCAGCAGTGCTTACGGGACAGGGGGCGCTGGGGCCAACGTCCTGACTTTC. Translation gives CASSAYGTGGAGANVLTF. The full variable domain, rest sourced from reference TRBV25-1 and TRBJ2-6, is EADIYQTPRYLVIGTGKKITLECSQTMGHDKMYWYQQDPGMELHLIHYSYGVNSTEKGDLSSESTVSRIRTEHFPLTLESARPSHTSQYLCASSAYGTGGAGANVLTFGAGSRLTVL.